This TCR beta chain was retrieved from a study of shared clonotypes between healthy human individuals. Study findings and constraints: Naive subsets tended to show greater estimated richness than memory subsets.

The V gene lost 4 bases and the J gene lost 1 base, with 7 bases spanning the gap. CDR1 and CDR2 from the germline V gene are WNHNN and SYGVQD (reference sequence). This CDR3 has 13 amino acids. Every subset's genomic DNA went evenly onto several immunoSEQ plates. In the original workflow: ImmunoSEQ only sent back junction sequences with no quality scores, so filtering was done differently. Using immunoSEQ multiplex PCR, the repertoire was profiled, and TCRdb retains in-frame clones only, with some absent. V, J and clone size are those of that table, while D and trimming were read from the DNA. The sample has roughly 2 million clones, roughly 95% seen once. This clone was seen many times. Antigen: not known.

The clonotype originates from a man between 18 and 29 years old in good health. Sequencing was done on a sample of naive CD4+ T cells sorted from blood. The sample's subset: CD45RA+ positively selected. This chain joins TRBV10-1 and TRBJ1-1; D ambiguous. The DNA of the CDR3 is TGCGCCAGCAGTGCCCTCCAGAACACTGAAGCTTTCTTT. Protein sequence: CASSALQNTEAFF.